The clone carrying this T cell receptor (beta chain) was seen repeatedly, ten times or more. Antigen specificity is unknown. These data originate in a study of T cells after yellow fever vaccination. Overall study: Preparation used SMART-Seq v4 Ultra Low Input for the low-cell-number fractions. Study results and limitations: The CD4 compartment and the CD8 compartment contained a small share of clonotypes in common.

As TCR cDNA was made by 5'RACE template switching, a universal primer site and UMIs were added. Each CDR3 protein gets one entry after TCRdb re-called the 5' RACE reads with MiXCR. The sample contains 110,000 to 150,000 distinct CDR3 sequences, more than 6.5% of which appear only once. The germline V and J ends were trimmed by 3 bases and 6 bases, with 15 bases remaining between them. CDR1 is MNHEY and CDR2 is SVGAGI in the germline V gene. This CDR3 has 14 amino acids. This sequence was found in a man under 40 who received the YFV17D yellow fever vaccine. This chain uses TRBV6-5 with TRBJ2-7; D tentatively fits TRBD1 or TRBD2 (6 bases each). This sample comprised CD4+ T cells sorted from PBMCs, obtained 10 days after the yellow fever booster vaccination. The CDR3: CASSYNREDSEQYF. The CDR3, as DNA: TGTGCCAGCAGTTATAACAGGGAGGACTCCGAGCAGTACTTC.